This TCR beta chain was recorded in a study of beta chain features in type 1 diabetes. Overall study findings and caveats: VDJ junctions from patients with type 1 diabetes contained fewer insertions and more deletions. The naive, central memory and Treg TCRB repertoires of patients appeared to be more similar to one another than those of healthy donors. Among patients with Type 1 diabetes, TCRB CDR3s were moderately but significantly shorter in every one of the four CD4+ subsets.

This clone was seen a few times. Its antigen is not known. Germline V gene sequence: CDR1 SGHNT, CDR2 YYREEE (reference sequence). V was pared by 3 bases and J by 3 bases, with 12 bases between. The CDR3 spans 14 residues. Expressed TCRB transcripts got sequenced, as all isolated RNA was reverse transcribed. Here immunoSEQ multiplex PCR was the method, and the copy in TCRdb shows in-frame clones only, minus some. The sample consists of about 700,000 clones, roughly 13% of them appearing once. The clonotype was recovered from a man between 18 and 35 years old with type 1 diabetes. The chain recombines TRBV5-4 with TRBJ1-1; perhaps TRBD1 as D (6 bases). Material: naive CD4+ T cells from blood. CDR3 region: CASSSRYRDTEAFF. Here the CDR3 DNA reads TGTGCCAGCAGCTCCCGGTACAGGGACACTGAAGCTTTCTTT.